The rows below give T cell receptor beta chains drawn from one sample of a study of T cells in localized non-small cell lung cancer. Produced via immunoSEQ multiplex PCR; TCRdb's table is partial and in-frame only. Of 25,000 to 35,000 clones listed, 88% were seen once; the top ten hold under 15%. Source: peripheral blood, taken before any cancer treatment. These TCRs come from a female donor at least 60 years old with stage III squamous cell lung carcinoma. Each CDR3 is given with its conserved first and last residue. Fields, in order: clone size, V gene, J gene, D gene, CDR3 DNA, CDR3 protein. A D gene is named only where the DNA matches it firmly. Size is omitted from some rows. Given values are once, few, many or a class for expanded clones.

clone_size: once
v_call: TRBV5-1
j_call: TRBJ2-5
d_call: TRBD2
cdr3_nt: TGCGCCAGCAGTCAGGTGATTAGCGGGAGATCAGAGACCCAGTACTTC
cdr3_aa: CASSQVISGRSETQYF

clone_size: NA
v_call: TRBV9
j_call: TRBJ2-6
d_call: NA
cdr3_nt: TGTGCCAGCAGCGGGCGACAGCCCTCTGGGGCCAACGTCCTGACTTTC
cdr3_aa: CASSGRQPSGANVLTF

clone_size: NA
v_call: TRBV14
j_call: TRBJ1-2
d_call: NA
cdr3_nt: TGTGCCAGCAGCCAAGCCCGAGACTATGGCTACACCTTC
cdr3_aa: CASSQARDYGYTF

clone_size: NA
v_call: TRBV7-9
j_call: TRBJ2-5
d_call: NA
cdr3_nt: TGTGCCAGCAGCTCCTCAGGGCGCGGACAAGAGACCCAGTACTTC
cdr3_aa: CASSSSGRGQETQYF

clone_size: NA
v_call: TRBV19
j_call: TRBJ2-5
d_call: TRBD2
cdr3_nt: TGTGCCAGTAGTGCACTAGCGGGAGGGTTTGGGCAAGAGACCCAGTACTTC
cdr3_aa: CASSALAGGFGQETQYF

clone_size: NA
v_call: TRBV5-1
j_call: TRBJ1-1
d_call: NA
cdr3_nt: TGCGCCAGCAGCTTGGCCGGACAGATGAACACTGAAGCTTTCTTT
cdr3_aa: CASSLAGQMNTEAFF

clone_size: NA
v_call: TRBV19
j_call: TRBJ1-2
d_call: TRBD1
cdr3_nt: TGTGCCAGTAGTTTCGGACAGGGAAACTATGGCTACACCTTC
cdr3_aa: CASSFGQGNYGYTF

clone_size: NA
v_call: TRBV5-1
j_call: TRBJ1-2
d_call: NA
cdr3_nt: TGCGCCAGCAGCGGCGGGACGTTAAGAGGGGATGGCTACACCTTC
cdr3_aa: CASSGGTLRGDGYTF

clone_size: NA
v_call: TRBV6-5
j_call: TRBJ1-1
d_call: TRBD1
cdr3_nt: TGTGCCAGCAGTCGCCGACAGGGGGCTGCTGAAGCTTTCTTT
cdr3_aa: CASSRRQGAAEAFF

clone_size: few
v_call: TRBV6-5
j_call: TRBJ2-2
d_call: NA
cdr3_nt: TGTGCCAGCAGGGTCCCCCAGGCTACCGGGGAGCTGTTTTTT
cdr3_aa: CASRVPQATGELFF

clone_size: NA
v_call: TRBV7-9
j_call: TRBJ2-1
d_call: TRBD1
cdr3_nt: TGTGCCAGCAGCCCAATCCCCGGGACAGGGGAGTGGAATGAGCAGTTCTTC
cdr3_aa: CASSPIPGTGEWNEQFF

clone_size: NA
v_call: TRBV5-1
j_call: TRBJ2-5
d_call: NA
cdr3_nt: TGCGCCAGCAGCCCCGGGGAAGCTAAAGAGACCCAGTACTTC
cdr3_aa: CASSPGEAKETQYF

clone_size: once
v_call: TRBV4-1
j_call: TRBJ2-5
d_call: NA
cdr3_nt: TGCGCCAGCAGCCAGGGGCCGGGACGAACACAAGAGACCCAGTACTTC
cdr3_aa: CASSQGPGRTQETQYF

clone_size: NA
v_call: TRBV15
j_call: TRBJ2-5
d_call: TRBD2
cdr3_nt: TGTGCCACCAGCAGAGACACAGGACTAGCGGACGTAGGGGAGACCCAGTACTTC
cdr3_aa: CATSRDTGLADVGETQYF

clone_size: NA
v_call: TRBV28
j_call: TRBJ2-1
d_call: NA
cdr3_nt: TGTGCCAGCAGTTTATTAGGGACTCGGAGCTCCTACAATGAGCAGTTCTTC
cdr3_aa: CASSLLGTRSSYNEQFF

clone_size: NA
v_call: TRBV27
j_call: TRBJ1-2
d_call: NA
cdr3_nt: TGTGCCAGCAGTTTCGGCCGTAACTATGGCTACACCTTC
cdr3_aa: CASSFGRNYGYTF

clone_size: NA
v_call: TRBV9
j_call: TRBJ1-2
d_call: NA
cdr3_nt: TGTGCCAGCAGCGTAGGAAACTATGGCTACACCTTC
cdr3_aa: CASSVGNYGYTF

clone_size: NA
v_call: TRBV7-9
j_call: TRBJ2-7
d_call: TRBD2
cdr3_nt: TGTGCCAGCAGCTTAGTTACTAGCGGGGTTCCCGAGCAGTACTTC
cdr3_aa: CASSLVTSGVPEQYF

clone_size: once
v_call: TRBV2
j_call: TRBJ2-3
d_call: NA
cdr3_nt: TGTGCCAGCAGTACGATGGGAGGCACAGATACGCAGTATTTT
cdr3_aa: CASSTMGGTDTQYF

clone_size: NA
v_call: TRBV7-2
j_call: TRBJ2-5
d_call: TRBD1
cdr3_nt: TGTGCCAGCAGCTTGGGGACAGAAGAGACCCAGTACTTC
cdr3_aa: CASSLGTEETQYF

clone_size: NA
v_call: TRBV19
j_call: TRBJ1-1
d_call: TRBD1
cdr3_nt: TGTGCCAGTAGTAGGGACAGGGGATTTGGTGAAGCTTTCTTT
cdr3_aa: CASSRDRGFGEAFF

clone_size: NA
v_call: TRBV15
j_call: TRBJ2-5
d_call: TRBD2
cdr3_nt: TGTGCCACCAGCAGAGCGGGGGGACCAGAGACCCAGTACTTC
cdr3_aa: CATSRAGGPETQYF

clone_size: once
v_call: TRBV7-9
j_call: TRBJ2-5
d_call: NA
cdr3_nt: TGTGCCAGCAGCTCCCGGACATACCAAGAGACCCAGTACTTC
cdr3_aa: CASSSRTYQETQYF

clone_size: NA
v_call: TRBV21-1
j_call: TRBJ1-5
d_call: NA
cdr3_nt: NA
cdr3_aa: CASSKVGQGALGGNQPQHF

clone_size: NA
v_call: TRBV7-2
j_call: TRBJ2-2
d_call: NA
cdr3_nt: TGTGCCAGCAGCTTAGCCTCTCCTCACACCGGGGAGCTGTTTTTT
cdr3_aa: CASSLASPHTGELFF

clone_size: NA
v_call: TRBV28
j_call: TRBJ2-1
d_call: NA
cdr3_nt: TGTGCCAGCAGTTCGAACCCGGTTATATACAATGAGCAGTTCTTC
cdr3_aa: CASSSNPVIYNEQFF

clone_size: NA
v_call: TRBV7-7
j_call: TRBJ2-1
d_call: NA
cdr3_nt: TGTGCCAGCAGCCCTCAGGGTTACAATGAGCAGTTCTTC
cdr3_aa: CASSPQGYNEQFF

clone_size: NA
v_call: TRBV30
j_call: TRBJ2-3
d_call: NA
cdr3_nt: TGTGCCTGGAGTGTACAGGGCATAGGGGAGTATTTT
cdr3_aa: CAWSVQGIGEYF

clone_size: NA
v_call: TRBV7-3
j_call: TRBJ2-1
d_call: NA
cdr3_nt: TGTGCCAGCAGGCAAGGGACCGCTTACAATGAGCAGTTCTTC
cdr3_aa: CASRQGTAYNEQFF